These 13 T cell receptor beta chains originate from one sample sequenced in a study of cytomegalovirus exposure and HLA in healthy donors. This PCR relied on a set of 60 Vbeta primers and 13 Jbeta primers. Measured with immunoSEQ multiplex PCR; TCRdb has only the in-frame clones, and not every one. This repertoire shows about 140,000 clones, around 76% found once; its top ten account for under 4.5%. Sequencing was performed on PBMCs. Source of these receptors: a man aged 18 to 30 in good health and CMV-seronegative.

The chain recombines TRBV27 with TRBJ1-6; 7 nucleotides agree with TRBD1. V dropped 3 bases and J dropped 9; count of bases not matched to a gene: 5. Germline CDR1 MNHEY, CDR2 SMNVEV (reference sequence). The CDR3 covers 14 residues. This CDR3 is CASSFGGGSSPLHF. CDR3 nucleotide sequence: TGTGCCAGCAGTTTTGGAGGGGGCAGTTCACCCCTCCACTTT.

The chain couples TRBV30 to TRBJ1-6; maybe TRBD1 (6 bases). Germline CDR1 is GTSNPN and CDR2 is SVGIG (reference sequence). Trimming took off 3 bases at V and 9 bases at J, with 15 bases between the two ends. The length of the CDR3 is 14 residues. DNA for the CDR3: TGTGCCTGGAGCTTTACAGGGATAGGTTCACCCCTCCACTTT. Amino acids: CAWSFTGIGSPLHF.

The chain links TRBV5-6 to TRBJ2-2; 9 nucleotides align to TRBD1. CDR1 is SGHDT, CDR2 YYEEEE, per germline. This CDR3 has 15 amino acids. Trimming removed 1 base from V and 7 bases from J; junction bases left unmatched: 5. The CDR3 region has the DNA TGTGCCAGCAGCTTGTTGGGACAGGGCCACGGGGAGCTGTTTTTT. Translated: CASSLLGQGHGELFF.

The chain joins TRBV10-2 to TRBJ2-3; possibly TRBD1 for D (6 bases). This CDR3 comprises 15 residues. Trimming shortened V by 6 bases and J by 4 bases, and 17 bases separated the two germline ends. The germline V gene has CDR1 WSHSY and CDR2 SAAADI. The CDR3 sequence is CASRDMAGVADTQYF. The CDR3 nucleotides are TGCGCCAGCAGGGATATGGCAGGGGTGGCAGATACGCAGTATTTT.

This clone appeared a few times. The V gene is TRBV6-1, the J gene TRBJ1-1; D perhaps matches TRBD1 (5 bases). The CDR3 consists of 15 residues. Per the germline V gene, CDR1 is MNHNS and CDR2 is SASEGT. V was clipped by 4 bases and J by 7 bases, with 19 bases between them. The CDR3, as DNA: TGTGCCAGCAGTGTCAGGTGGGGCCCGACGAGTGAAGCTTTCTTT. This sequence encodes CASSVRWGPTSEAFF.

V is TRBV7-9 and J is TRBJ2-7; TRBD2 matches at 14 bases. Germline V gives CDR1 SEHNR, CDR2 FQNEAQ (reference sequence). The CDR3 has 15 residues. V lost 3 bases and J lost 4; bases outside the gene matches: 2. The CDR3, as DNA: TGTGCCAGCAGCTTCAGGACTAGCGGGAGGTACGAGCAGTACTTC. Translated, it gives CASSFRTSGRYEQYF.

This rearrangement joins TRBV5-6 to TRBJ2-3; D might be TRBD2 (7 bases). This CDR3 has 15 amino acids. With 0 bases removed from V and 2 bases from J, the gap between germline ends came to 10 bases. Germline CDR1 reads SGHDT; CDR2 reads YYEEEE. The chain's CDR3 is CASSLVGGATDTQYF. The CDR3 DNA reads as TGTGCCAGCAGCTTGGTAGGGGGGGCCACAGATACGCAGTATTTT.

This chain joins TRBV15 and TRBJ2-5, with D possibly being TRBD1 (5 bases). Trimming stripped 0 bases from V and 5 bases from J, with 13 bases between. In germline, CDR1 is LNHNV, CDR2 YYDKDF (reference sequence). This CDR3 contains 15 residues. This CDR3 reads CATSRDRTGVETQYF. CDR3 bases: TGTGCCACCAGCAGAGATAGAACAGGCGTGGAGACCCAGTACTTC. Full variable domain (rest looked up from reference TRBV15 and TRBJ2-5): DAMVIQNPRYQVTQFGKPVTLSCSQTLNHNVMYWYQQKSSQAPKLLFHYYDKDFNNEADTPDNFQSRRPNTSFCFLDIRSPGLGDTAMYLCATSRDRTGVETQYFGPGTRLLVL.

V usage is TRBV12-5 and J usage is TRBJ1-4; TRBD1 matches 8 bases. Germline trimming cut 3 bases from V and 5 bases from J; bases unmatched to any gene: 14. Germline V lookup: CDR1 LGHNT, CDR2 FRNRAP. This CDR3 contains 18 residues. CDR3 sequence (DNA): TGTGCTAGTGGTTTTGCAAACGACAGGACAGGGAAAAATGAAAAACTGTTTTTT. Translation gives CASGFANDRTGKNEKLFF.

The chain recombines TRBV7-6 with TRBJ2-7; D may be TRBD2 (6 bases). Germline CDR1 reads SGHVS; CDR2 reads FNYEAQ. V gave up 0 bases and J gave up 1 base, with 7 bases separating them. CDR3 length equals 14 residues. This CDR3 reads CASSLAGGSYEQYF. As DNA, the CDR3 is TGTGCCAGCAGCTTAGCGGGGGGATCCTACGAGCAGTACTTC. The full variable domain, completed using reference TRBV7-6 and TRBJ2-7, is GAGVSQSPRYKVTKRGQDVALRCDPISGHVSLYWYRQALGQGPEFLTYFNYEAQQDKSGLPNDRFSAERPEGSISTLTIQRTEQRDSAMYRCASSLAGGSYEQYFGPGTRLTVT.

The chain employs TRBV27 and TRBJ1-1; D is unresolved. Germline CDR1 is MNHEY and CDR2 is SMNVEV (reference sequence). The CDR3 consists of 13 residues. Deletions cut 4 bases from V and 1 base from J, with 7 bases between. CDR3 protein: CASSSGGNTEAFF. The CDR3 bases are TGTGCCAGCAGTTCGGGAGGGAACACTGAAGCTTTCTTT.

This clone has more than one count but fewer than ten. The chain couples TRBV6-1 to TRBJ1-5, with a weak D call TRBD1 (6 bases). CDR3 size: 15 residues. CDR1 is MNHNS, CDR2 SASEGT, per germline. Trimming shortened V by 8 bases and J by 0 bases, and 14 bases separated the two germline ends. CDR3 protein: CASSTDRYSNQPQHF. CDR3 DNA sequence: TGTGCCAGCTCGACTGACAGGTATAGCAATCAGCCCCAGCATTTT.

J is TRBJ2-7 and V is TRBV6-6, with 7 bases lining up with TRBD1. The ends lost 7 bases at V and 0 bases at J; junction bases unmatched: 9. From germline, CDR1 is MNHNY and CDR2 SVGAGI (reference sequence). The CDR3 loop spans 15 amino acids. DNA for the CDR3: TGTGCCAGCATGTGGCAGGGGGATGTCTCCTACGAGCAGTACTTC. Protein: CASMWQGDVSYEQYF.